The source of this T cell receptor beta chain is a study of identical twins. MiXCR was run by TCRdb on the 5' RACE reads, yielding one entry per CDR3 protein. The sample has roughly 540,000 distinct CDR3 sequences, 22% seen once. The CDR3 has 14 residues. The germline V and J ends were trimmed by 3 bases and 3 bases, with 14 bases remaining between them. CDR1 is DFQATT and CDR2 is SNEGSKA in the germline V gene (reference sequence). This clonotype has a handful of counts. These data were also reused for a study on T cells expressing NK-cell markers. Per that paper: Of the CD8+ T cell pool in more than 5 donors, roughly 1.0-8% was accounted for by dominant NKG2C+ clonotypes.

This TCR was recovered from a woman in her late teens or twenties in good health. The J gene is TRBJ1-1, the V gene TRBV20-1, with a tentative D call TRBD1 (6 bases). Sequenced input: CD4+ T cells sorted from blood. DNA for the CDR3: TGCAGTGCTAGGAGGGGGGTTAAGGACACTGAAGCTTTCTTT. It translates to CSARRGVKDTEAFF.